Listed here is a single TCR beta chain. What it binds is not known. The sample is drawn from a study of blood T cells in healthy people across ages. Study-level background: Per two T cells, about one barcoded beta molecule was captured through template switching.

This CDR3 has 15 amino acids. CDR1 and CDR2 from the germline V gene are MNHEY and SMNVEV (reference sequence). V gave up 5 bases and J gave up 3 bases; unmatched junction bases: 9. The study recruited healthy Caucasian donors from Russia who were aged about 6 to 100. Study-wide points: Long-lived donors exceeded aged donors in naive CD4+ cells and diversity.

A second PCR of 7 to 11 cycles used a sample-barcoded 5' primer and a J-beta primer mix. Every cDNA was tagged by a template-switch adaptor with 12 random nucleotides. TCRdb re-analysed the 5' RACE reads in MiXCR, keeping a single row per CDR3 protein. The sample contains about 780,000 distinct CDR3 sequences, around 50% of which appear only once. V gene TRBV27 combines with J gene TRBJ2-7; 8 bases line up with TRBD1. This clonotype originated in an elderly man in good health. The sample taken for sequencing was blood. This CDR3 is CASSPRQGSLYEQYF. The DNA for the CDR3 is TGTGCCAGCAGTCCCCGACAGGGGAGTCTCTACGAGCAGTACTTC.